The 6 T cell receptor beta chains reported below all come from one sample, sequenced in a study of early T cells in non-severe SARS-CoV-2 infection. TCRdb processed the 5' RACE reads anew with MiXCR; each CDR3 protein has one entry. The sample shows roughly 62,000 distinct CDR3 sequences, roughly 8.4% of them seen only once. The sample consisted of whole blood. All receptors derive from an adult who was a healthcare worker with PCR-confirmed SARS-CoV-2 infection or an uninfected control (not recorded which).

This clonotype was picked up many times. The CDR3 loop is CASSFNPAGSETQYF. The CDR3 bases are TGCGCCAGCAGCTTCAACCCGGCAGGGTCCGAGACCCAGTACTTC. The chain carries TRBV5-1 and TRBJ2-5; D might be TRBD1 (5 bases). Per germline, CDR1 SGHRS and CDR2 YFSETQ. Trimming took 2 bases from V and 5 from J, leaving 16 bases between them. The CDR3 runs to 15 residues.

This clonotype has a count of ten or more. This sequence joins TRBV6-2 or TRBV6-3 and TRBJ2-1, with 9 bases identical to TRBD2. Unmatched junction bases numbered 10, after V lost 6 bases and J lost 7 bases. Looked up from germline, CDR1 is MNHEY and CDR2 is SVGEGT. This CDR3 spans 15 amino acids. The CDR3 DNA is TGTGCCAGCAGCCATGGGCTTAGCGGGAGAAATGAGCAGTTCTTC. This sequence encodes CASSHGLSGRNEQFF.

This clonotype occurred a few times. The V gene is TRBV7-6, the J gene TRBJ2-7; 11 bases agree with TRBD2. V lost 5 bases, J lost 7 bases, and 7 bases stayed unmatched. This CDR3 spans 14 amino acids. The germline gives CDR1 SGHVS, CDR2 FNYEAQ. This CDR3 is CASSVSGRAGEQYF. CDR3 DNA sequence: TGTGCCAGCAGCGTTAGCGGGAGGGCCGGGGAGCAGTACTTC.

This clonotype was seen ten or more times. The chain has TRBV20-1 and TRBJ2-1, with 8 bases identical to TRBD1. V shed 5 bases and J 8 bases; nucleotides not matched to a gene: 8. Germline CDR1 is DFQATT and CDR2 is SNEGSKA (reference sequence). This CDR3 has 13 residues. The CDR3: CSAPRTGRDEQFF. The CDR3 DNA reads as TGCAGTGCTCCTCGGACAGGGAGAGATGAGCAGTTCTTC.

This clonotype was detected many times. The V and J genes are TRBV27 and TRBJ2-4; 9 nucleotides line up with TRBD1. With 6 bases clipped from V and 1 base from J, the junction kept 7 bases outside the gene matches. CDR3 length: 16 residues. CDR1 is MNHEY, CDR2 SMNVEV, per germline (reference sequence). The chain's CDR3 is CASRRTGVGAKNIQYF. The CDR3, as DNA: TGTGCCAGCAGGCGGACAGGGGTCGGGGCCAAAAACATTCAGTACTTC.

This clonotype was detected ten times or more. V and J are TRBV7-9 and TRBJ2-1; 7 bases align to TRBD2. V gave up 8 bases and J gave up 9 bases; unmatched junction bases: 13. CDR3 size: 14 residues. Germline V gene data show CDR1 as SEHNR and CDR2 as FQNEAQ (reference sequence). The CDR3 DNA follows: TGTGCCAGCGGTGCCGGGAGGCCTGAAAGTGAGCAGTTCTTC. Its protein is CASGAGRPESEQFF.